The source of this T cell receptor beta chain is a study of chemoradiotherapy in HPV16-positive cancers. The assay was immunoSEQ multiplex PCR, and TCRdb's table has in-frame clones only and misses some. The table has around 40,000 clones, 65% to 80% seen once; the top ten hold approximately 5.4%. The germline V gene encodes CDR1 SEHNR and CDR2 FQNEAQ (reference sequence). With 5 bases removed from V and 1 base from J, the gap between germline ends came to 11 bases. The CDR3 is made up of 14 amino acids. This clone was recorded a few times. The V and J genes are TRBV7-9 and TRBJ1-1; possibly TRBD1 for D (5 bases). Sequencing was performed on blood, taken from a patient who underwent chemoradiotherapy. The TCR comes from a human donor with HPV-associated anogenital cancer. CDR3 region: CASSPSGTNTEAFF. The CDR3 DNA follows: TGTGCCAGCAGCCCATCCGGGACGAACACTGAAGCTTTCTTT.